The present T cell receptor beta chain was sequenced within a study of blood T cells in healthy people across ages. General study results and limits: There was no known CMV status for donors, so expanded clonotype changes were possibly confounded. Estimates drawn from one million T cells were deemed to understate diversity.

The use of a sample-barcoded 5' primer and a J-beta primer mix characterized a second PCR of about 6 to 12 cycles. The template-switch adaptor, which had 12 random nucleotides, put a tag on each cDNA molecule. TCRdb processed the 5' RACE reads anew with MiXCR; each CDR3 protein has one entry. Found here are roughly 1,500,000 distinct CDR3 sequences, around 36% of them singletons; the top ten hold 11%. With respect to this clonotype: The antigen is undetermined.

CDR1 SGHRS and CDR2 YFSETQ come from the germline V gene. V lost 0 bases, J lost 12 bases, and 6 bases stayed unmatched. The CDR3 loop spans 16 amino acids. Each donor had 8.5 to 10 milliliters of peripheral blood drawn. The J gene is TRBJ2-1, the V gene TRBV5-1, with TRBD2 matching 16 bases. The sequenced sample was blood. The TCR originated in a woman aged 30 to 39 in good health. The CDR3 region is CASSLAGGLAGGLQFF. CDR3 DNA sequence: TGCGCCAGCAGCTTGGCCGGGGGACTAGCGGGAGGGTTGCAGTTCTTC.